This TCR beta chain originates from a study of cytomegalovirus exposure and HLA in healthy donors. For this clone: The antigen remains unidentified.

The V gene's germline CDR1 is SEHNR and CDR2 FQNEAQ (reference sequence). J lost 0 bases, V lost 5 bases, and 5 bases had no gene match. This CDR3 has 16 residues. Study results and caveats: Per published reports, the classifier diagnosed cytomegalovirus status with high specificity and sensitivity. CMV antigen specificity was confirmed in vitro for three CMV-associated chains. 164 TCR beta chains were listed as cytomegalovirus-associated.

Vbeta (60) and Jbeta (13) primers were used in the PCR. Here immunoSEQ multiplex PCR was the method, and the copy in TCRdb shows in-frame clones only, minus some. Of some 140,000 clones in the sample, around 75% are singletons; the top ten hold less than 4%. The clonotype comes from a man aged 25 to 40 in good health and CMV-seronegative. The sequencing sample was made of PBMCs. The V gene is TRBV7-9, the J gene TRBJ2-3, with TRBD2 matching over 10 bases. Written as DNA, the CDR3 is TGTGCCAGCAGCGACCCAGCGGGGGGGAGCACAGATACGCAGTATTTT. Translated, it gives CASSDPAGGSTDTQYF.